Shown below are 19 T cell receptor beta chains from a single sample sequenced in a study of blood T cell repertoires in COVID-19. Method: immunoSEQ multiplex PCR; TCRdb's copy keeps in-frame clones and lacks some. The sample contains approximately 30,000 clones, roughly 90% of which appear only once. What was sequenced was peripheral blood. The receptors come from a woman in her 40s with active or convalescent COVID-19.

V usage is TRBV3-1 (or the pseudogene TRBV3-2) and J usage is TRBJ2-7, with D possibly matching TRBD1 (6 bases). Germline CDR1 is LGHDT and CDR2 is YNNKEL (reference sequence). V gave up 5 bases and J gave up 0 bases, with 11 bases separating them. This CDR3 has 14 amino acids. CDR3 bases: TGTGCCAGCAGCGATTGGACAGTCTCCTACGAGCAGTACTTC. Translated, it gives CASSDWTVSYEQYF.

The chain uses TRBV19 and TRBJ1-1; TRBD1 agrees at 7 bases. The germline V gene has CDR1 LNHDA and CDR2 SQIVND (reference sequence). The CDR3 sequence is 15 residues long. J gave up 6 bases and V 4 bases, and 11 bases lay outside the gene matches. CDR3 sequence: CASSTWNRGASEAFF. The CDR3 DNA sequence: TGTGCCAGTAGTACTTGGAACAGGGGAGCCTCTGAAGCTTTCTTT.

The chain couples TRBV20-1 to TRBJ2-7, with 10 bases matching TRBD1. CDR1 is DFQATT and CDR2 is SNEGSKA in the germline V gene (reference sequence). V shed 3 bases, J shed 2 bases, and the junction held 4 bases outside the gene matches. This CDR3 region has 14 residues. The DNA for the CDR3 is TGCAGTGCTAGTGGGACAGGGGCACCCTACGAGCAGTACTTC. Its translation is CSASGTGAPYEQYF.

In DNA, the CDR3 is TGTGCCATCAGCTCCAACCTAGACGAGCAGTACTTC. Its protein is CAISSNLDEQYF. The rearrangement joins TRBV10-3 to TRBJ2-7; D gene ambiguous. V was pared by 6 bases and J by 5 bases, with 11 bases between. The germline gives CDR1 ENHRY, CDR2 SYGVKD. CDR3 length: 12 residues.

This clone was picked up a small number of times. The chain carries TRBV7-9 and TRBJ1-3, with 7 bases that match TRBD1. The CDR3 is 15 amino acids. Germline V gene lookup returns CDR1 SEHNR and CDR2 FQNEAQ (reference sequence). The V and J ends lost 6 bases and 1 base, in that order; junction bases with no gene match: 6. CDR3 bases: TGTGCCAGCAGTGGGGCACAGGGGTCTGGAAACACCATATATTTT. Translating it yields CASSGAQGSGNTIYF.

The chain combines TRBV11-2 with TRBJ2-1; D gene unclear. V lost 0 bases and J 10 bases, leaving 7 bases between the germline ends. There are 12 residues in the CDR3. Per the germline V gene, CDR1 is SGHAT and CDR2 is FQNNGV. CDR3 sequence reads: CASSLDHREQFF. The CDR3 DNA reads as TGTGCCAGCAGCTTAGATCATAGAGAGCAGTTCTTC.

V gene TRBV6-1 combines with J gene TRBJ2-1; 7 positions match TRBD2. The germline V gene has CDR1 MNHNS and CDR2 SASEGT. The V segment lost 2 bases and the J segment 8 bases; nucleotides outside the gene matches: 12. The CDR3 consists of 16 residues. The CDR3 here is CASSELGGTIQDEQFF. As DNA, the CDR3 is TGTGCCAGCAGTGAATTGGGGGGGACTATACAAGATGAGCAGTTCTTC.

This clone was seen a single time. CDR3 coding DNA: TGTGCCACCAGCCTAGGGGGGGCCCGCAACTCTGGGGCCAACGTCCTGACTTTC. Translation: CATSLGGARNSGANVLTF. The V call is TRBV15, the J call TRBJ2-6; possibly TRBD2 for D (7 bases). This CDR3 contains 18 residues. The germline V and J ends were trimmed by 5 bases and 0 bases, with 17 bases remaining between them. CDR1 and CDR2 (germline): LNHNV, YYDKDF (reference sequence).

The J gene is TRBJ2-7, the V gene TRBV24-1; TRBD1 matches at 12 bases. The germline gives CDR1 KGHDR, CDR2 SFDVKD. Germline trimming cut 5 bases from V and 5 bases from J; bases unmatched to any gene: 18. The CDR3 totals 19 residues. The CDR3 region is CATSALTGTGGVWLHEQYF. CDR3 DNA: TGTGCCACCAGTGCCTTAACCGGGACAGGGGGCGTTTGGCTCCACGAGCAGTACTTC.

Worth noting for this clone: The final CDR3 position lacks the conserved phenylalanine or tryptophan, pointing to a likely read error. The chain links TRBV28 to TRBJ1-1; 9 nucleotides agree with TRBD1. V dropped 11 bases and J dropped 4; count of bases not matched to a gene: 5. Germline V gene sequence: CDR1 MDHEN, CDR2 SYDVKM. CDR3 size: 12 residues. The CDR3 reads CAGSTGGTEAFS. In DNA form, the CDR3 reads TGTGCCGGATCGACAGGGGGCACTGAAGCTTTCTCT.

This chain links TRBV15 with TRBJ2-7, with 8 positions matching TRBD1. Trimming removed 1 base from V and 3 bases from J; junction bases left unmatched: 5. CDR3 length: 15 residues. The germline V gene encodes CDR1 LNHNV and CDR2 YYDKDF (reference sequence). The CDR3 coding sequence is TGTGCCACCAGCAGAGGGGGACAGGCCTTCTACGAGCAGTACTTC. Translating it yields CATSRGGQAFYEQYF.

The chain joins TRBV28 to TRBJ1-4; TRBD1 might be the D (6 bases). Between the trimmed V and J ends, which lost 5 bases and 8 bases, there was a span of 21 bases. This CDR3 region has 16 residues. CDR1 and CDR2 (germline): MDHEN, SYDVKM. CDR3 in amino acids: CASSPTLGGADEKLFF. In DNA form, the CDR3 reads TGTGCCAGCAGTCCTACCCTCGGGGGGGCAGACGAAAAACTGTTTTTT.

The sample holds a few counts of this clone. The chain employs TRBV27 and TRBJ1-5; tentatively, D is TRBD1 (5 bases). Germline V gene lookup returns CDR1 MNHEY and CDR2 SMNVEV (reference sequence). Trimming took off 11 bases at V and 5 bases at J, with 16 bases between the two ends. The length of the CDR3 is 13 residues. In nucleotides, the CDR3 is TGTGCCTCTAGTTGGGGGGGGGATCAGCCCCAGCATTTT. It codes for CASSWGGDQPQHF.

This clone was seen a single time. This chain connects TRBV28 to TRBJ1-3; 7 positions match TRBD1. The V gene end was trimmed by 6 bases and the J gene end by 0 bases; junction bases not matched to a gene: 5. This CDR3 is 15 amino acids long. Looked up from germline, CDR1 is MDHEN and CDR2 is SYDVKM. The CDR3 coding sequence is TGTGCCAGCAGAGCTAGGGGGCTCTCTGGAAACACCATATATTTT. This gives the protein CASRARGLSGNTIYF.

V gene TRBV27 combines with J gene TRBJ1-5; D is perhaps TRBD1 (5 bases). CDR3 length: 14 amino acids. The V end lost 6 bases, the J end lost 2 bases, and 11 bases lay between the germline ends. Per germline, CDR1 MNHEY and CDR2 SMNVEV (reference sequence). The CDR3 is CASSLGVGNQPQHF. CDR3 DNA sequence: TGTGCCAGCAGCCTAGGGGTCGGCAATCAGCCCCAGCATTTT.

The rearrangement joins TRBV15 to TRBJ2-5; tentative D call: TRBD2 (6 bases). Germline V gene lookup returns CDR1 LNHNV and CDR2 YYDKDF (reference sequence). This CDR3 has 15 residues. Deletions cut 0 bases from V and 1 base from J, with 9 bases between. The CDR3 coding sequence is TGTGCCACCAGCAGAGATCTACTAGCCCAAGAGACCCAGTACTTC. The encoded protein is CATSRDLLAQETQYF. Full variable domain (missing parts from reference TRBV15 and TRBJ2-5): DAMVIQNPRYQVTQFGKPVTLSCSQTLNHNVMYWYQQKSSQAPKLLFHYYDKDFNNEADTPDNFQSRRPNTSFCFLDIRSPGLGDTAMYLCATSRDLLAQETQYFGPGTRLLVL.

The chain employs TRBV2 and TRBJ1-2; 9 bases line up with TRBD1. The trim removed 9 bases at V and 2 bases at J, leaving 7 bases unmatched. Germline assignment: CDR1 SNHLY and CDR2 FYNNEI. The CDR3 is 14 amino acids. This CDR3 reads CARGEGTGNYGYTF. The CDR3 nucleotides are TGTGCCAGAGGGGAGGGGACAGGGAACTATGGCTACACCTTC.

This chain connects TRBV5-5 to TRBJ2-7; 10 nucleotides agree with TRBD1. The CDR3 runs 14 residues. V was pared by 4 bases and J by 2 bases, with 3 bases of the junction left unmatched. Looked up from germline, CDR1 is SGHKS and CDR2 is YYEKEE (reference sequence). CDR3 sequence: CASSPGQGAYEQYF. DNA for the CDR3: TGTGCCAGCAGCCCAGGACAGGGGGCCTACGAGCAGTACTTC.

The chain uses TRBV5-4 and TRBJ2-2, with 8 bases matching TRBD1. The CDR3 has 15 amino acids. Trimming at V came to 4 bases and at J to 5 bases, leaving 7 bases not matched to a gene. In germline, CDR1 is SGHNT, CDR2 YYREEE (reference sequence). The CDR3 is CASSPRTGRTGELFF. As DNA, the CDR3 is TGTGCCAGCAGCCCCCGGACAGGGAGAACCGGGGAGCTGTTTTTT.